Sequencing of this TCR beta chain was carried out in a study of shared clonotypes between healthy human individuals. V gave up 3 bases and J gave up 2 bases, with 4 bases separating them. The CDR3 has 11 amino acids. In germline, CDR1 is DFQATT, CDR2 SNEGSKA (reference sequence). Sequenced by immunoSEQ multiplex PCR; TCRdb stores in-frame clones only, minus some. Of about 1.1 million clones listed, approximately 75% were seen once; the top ten hold 0.85% to 1%. Whole-study results and caveats: Enrolling few donors narrowed the genetic and exposure-history diversity that was represented.

This clone has a handful of counts. As yet, its antigen is unknown. The sample holds other DNA sequences that translate to the same CDR3. This chain connects TRBV20-1 to TRBJ1-1; D is uncertain. The receptor was isolated from a man younger than 35 in good health. Some clones in this sample may be carry-over from other donors' samples. The specimen was memory CD4+ T cells from PBMCs. Subset specified: CD45RA-negative fraction. The CDR3 loop reads CSARDNTEAFF. The CDR3 coding sequence is TGCAGTGCTAGGGACAACACTGAAGCTTTCTTT.